Below are 15 T cell receptor beta chains sequenced from a single sample in a study of a mutant IDH1 vaccine in newly diagnosed glioma. Libraries were prepared by immunoSEQ multiplex PCR; TCRdb keeps only in-frame clonotypes and omits some of them. The sample records 55,000 to 65,000 clones, under 90% being singletons. Time point indicated: week 35, safety follow-up. Doses of 300 ug of mutant IDH1 20-mer peptide were given with topical imiquimod. Which antigens these TCRs recognize remains unknown. Sequencing used PBMCs, obtained from a glioma patient whose treatment included an IDH1 peptide vaccine. The receptors originated from a man under 40 with glioma.

This clone was recorded only once. The CDR3 protein is CASSLRDRVAGELFF. The CDR3 bases are TGTGCCAGCAGTCTTAGGGACAGGGTCGCCGGGGAGCTGTTTTTT. The chain joins TRBV27 to TRBJ2-2, with 9 bases that match TRBD1. CDR1 is MNHEY and CDR2 is SMNVEV in the germline V gene (reference sequence). The CDR3 sequence is 15 residues long. Losses at the gene ends were 5 bases for V and 6 bases for J; bases not matched to a gene: 7.

The rearrangement uses TRBV11-1 and TRBJ2-5, with D hard to call. The germline CDR1 and CDR2 sequences are SGHAT and FQDESV (reference sequence). This CDR3 spans 15 amino acids. Trimming removed 5 bases from V and 4 bases from J, with 17 bases in between. The CDR3 reads CASSQEETAGETQYF. In nucleotides, the CDR3 is TGTGCCAGCAGCCAAGAGGAAACTGCCGGAGAGACCCAGTACTTC. Filled out from reference TRBV11-1 and TRBJ2-5, the complete variable domain reads EAEVAQSPRYKITEKSQAVAFWCDPISGHATLYWYRQILGQGPELLVQFQDESVVDDSQLPKDRFSAERLKGVDSTLKIQPAELGDSAMYLCASSQEETAGETQYFGPGTRLLVL.

The sample holds a few counts of this clone. V gene TRBV18 combines with J gene TRBJ1-1; tentative D call: TRBD1 (6 bases). Germline CDR1 and CDR2: KGHSH and LQKENI. Trimming removed 3 bases at V and 7 bases at J, with 18 bases between. The CDR3 totals 15 residues. CDR3 in DNA: TGTGCCAGCTCACCCGGTTACGGGGGGCAGATTGAAGCTTTCTTT. This gives the protein CASSPGYGGQIEAFF.

The V call is TRBV6-1, the J call TRBJ2-1; D gene unclear. This CDR3 comprises 16 residues. V lost 2 bases and J 0 bases, leaving 11 bases between the germline ends. Germline V gene data show CDR1 as MNHNS and CDR2 as SASEGT. CDR3 sequence (DNA): TGTGCCAGCAGTGAACAGGTCTACAGCTCCTACAATGAGCAGTTCTTC. Translating gives CASSEQVYSSYNEQFF.

V gene TRBV14 combines with J gene TRBJ1-4; 8 positions match TRBD1. V lost 3 bases and J lost 0; bases outside the gene matches: 9. The CDR3 has 18 amino acids. Germline V gene lookup returns CDR1 SGHDN and CDR2 FVKESK. The CDR3 nucleotides read TGTGCCAGCAGCCATTATCCAGGGGGCTTTGCAACTAATGAAAAACTGTTTTTT. Translated: CASSHYPGGFATNEKLFF.

The J gene is TRBJ1-1, the V gene TRBV19, with TRBD1 matching over 11 bases. With V trimmed by 1 base and J by 5 bases, 6 bases remained unmatched. From germline, CDR1 is LNHDA and CDR2 SQIVND (reference sequence). This CDR3 is 16 amino acids long. CDR3 bases: TGTGCCAGTAGTATAGGGACAGGGGGCGTTTTTACTGAAGCTTTCTTT. This gives the protein CASSIGTGGVFTEAFF.

The CDR3 coding sequence is TGTGCCAGCAGCTCCCGTCATTGGCGACAGGGCAGCGGCTACACCTTC. This gives the protein CASSSRHWRQGSGYTF. This rearrangement joins TRBV7-9 to TRBJ1-2; 7 nucleotides line up with TRBD1. The CDR3 contains 16 residues. The trim removed 4 bases at V and 8 bases at J, leaving 16 bases unmatched. Germline V CDR1 and CDR2: SEHNR, FQNEAQ (reference sequence).

This clone was seen only a few times. The chain recombines TRBV5-6 with TRBJ1-1; no definite D call. Germline lookup yields CDR1 SGHDT and CDR2 YYEEEE. V was shortened by 10 bases and J by 0 bases, with 13 bases between the two germline ends. The CDR3 runs to 13 residues. The CDR3 nucleotides are TGTGCCGGAGGACGCGGCATGAACACTGAAGCTTTCTTT. It specifies CAGGRGMNTEAFF.

V gene TRBV6-5 combines with J gene TRBJ1-5; D is uncertain. The CDR3 spans 14 residues. Trimming pared 6 bases from V and 3 bases from J, leaving 12 bases between. Per the germline V gene, CDR1 is MNHEY and CDR2 is SVGAGI. The DNA of the CDR3 is TGTGCCAGCAGCCCCCGTGGCCACAATCAGCCCCAGCATTTT. Protein: CASSPRGHNQPQHF.

V is TRBV5-8 and J is TRBJ2-3; possibly TRBD2 for D (7 bases). Trimming took off 2 bases at V and 0 bases at J, with 16 bases between the two ends. The CDR3 is made up of 17 amino acids. Germline V gene lookup returns CDR1 SGHTS and CDR2 YDEGEE. As DNA, the CDR3 is TGTGCCAGCAGCTTCATTCACAGGGACTATAGCACAGATACGCAGTATTTT. The encoded protein is CASSFIHRDYSTDTQYF.

V is TRBV7-7 and J is TRBJ2-5, with 7 bases identical to TRBD1. CDR3 size: 14 residues. The junction had 9 bases not matched to a gene; V was cut back by 5 bases and J by 6 bases. CDR1 and CDR2 (germline): SSHAT, FNYEAQ (reference sequence). The CDR3 coding sequence is TGTGCCAGCAGCCCGGAGACAGGGCGGAAGACCCAGTACTTC. Amino acid sequence: CASSPETGRKTQYF.

CDR3 protein: CASSTGLNPTGELFF. The CDR3 DNA sequence: TGTGCCAGCAGCACCGGGCTTAACCCCACCGGGGAGCTGTTTTTT. The chain carries TRBV28 and TRBJ2-2; D not resolved. This CDR3 is built from 15 residues. The germline V and J ends were trimmed by 6 bases and 4 bases, with 15 bases remaining between them. The germline CDR1 and CDR2 sequences are MDHEN and SYDVKM.

This chain joins TRBV6-5 and TRBJ1-1; D gene uncertain. Germline loops: CDR1 MNHEY, CDR2 SVGAGI. The CDR3 runs to 14 residues. The germline V and J ends were trimmed by 3 bases and 5 bases, with 13 bases remaining between them. The CDR3, as DNA: TGTGCCAGCAGTTATACGGCAAGGGTTACTGAAGCTTTCTTT. As protein: CASSYTARVTEAFF.

The V call is TRBV25-1, the J call TRBJ2-1; D unclear. V was shortened by 5 bases and J by 4 bases, with 3 bases between the two germline ends. The germline V gene encodes CDR1 MGHDK and CDR2 SYGVNS. CDR3 length: 11 residues. CDR3 nucleotides: TGTGCCAGCAGTCTTTACAATGAGCAGTTCTTC. Translating it yields CASSLYNEQFF.

V is TRBV7-9 and J is TRBJ2-2, with 8 positions matching TRBD1. V lost 5 bases, J lost 3 bases, and 2 bases stayed unmatched. The CDR3 extends over 14 amino acids. Germline V CDR1 and CDR2: SEHNR, FQNEAQ (reference sequence). The CDR3 region is CASSKDRDTGELFF. CDR3 nucleotide sequence: TGTGCCAGCAGCAAGGACAGGGACACCGGGGAGCTGTTTTTT.